The entry below gives a single T cell receptor beta chain sequence along with its context. This sample stems from a study of T cell changes during pregnancy in multiple sclerosis. The data were produced by immunoSEQ multiplex PCR, yet TCRdb's version contains in-frame clones alone and is incomplete. Of approximately 100,000 clones in the sample, 92% are singletons; the top ten hold around 2.1%. The V gene lost 5 bases and the J gene lost 5 bases, with 22 bases spanning the gap. Germline V lookup: CDR1 MNHEY, CDR2 SMNVEV (reference sequence). The CDR3 is made up of 16 amino acids. The sequence came from a female donor in good health, enrolled as a control in a pregnancy study. Sequencing used peripheral blood, obtained after pregnancy. V and J are TRBV27 and TRBJ2-7; D perhaps matches TRBD1 (7 bases). DNA of the CDR3: TGTGCCAGCAGTCCATCACAGGGACTCAGGGGGAACGAGCAGTACTTC. This codes for CASSPSQGLRGNEQYF.